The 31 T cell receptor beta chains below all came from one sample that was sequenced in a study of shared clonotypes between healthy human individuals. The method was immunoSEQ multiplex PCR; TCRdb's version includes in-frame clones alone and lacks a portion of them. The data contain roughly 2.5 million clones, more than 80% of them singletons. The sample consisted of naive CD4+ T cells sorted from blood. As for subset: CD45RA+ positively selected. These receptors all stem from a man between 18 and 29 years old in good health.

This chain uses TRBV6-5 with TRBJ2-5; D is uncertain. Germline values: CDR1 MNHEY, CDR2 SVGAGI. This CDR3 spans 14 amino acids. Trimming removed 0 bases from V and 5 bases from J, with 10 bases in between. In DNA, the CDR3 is TGTGCCAGCAGTTACTCGGGCCAATGGGAGACCCAGTACTTC. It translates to CASSYSGQWETQYF.

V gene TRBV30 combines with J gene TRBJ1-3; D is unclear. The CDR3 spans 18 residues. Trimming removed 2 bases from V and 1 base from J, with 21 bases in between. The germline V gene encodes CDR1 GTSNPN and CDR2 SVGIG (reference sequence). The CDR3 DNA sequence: TGTGCCTGGAGTTTTATGCGAACTTATCAGAATTCTGGAAACACCATATATTTT. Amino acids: CAWSFMRTYQNSGNTIYF.

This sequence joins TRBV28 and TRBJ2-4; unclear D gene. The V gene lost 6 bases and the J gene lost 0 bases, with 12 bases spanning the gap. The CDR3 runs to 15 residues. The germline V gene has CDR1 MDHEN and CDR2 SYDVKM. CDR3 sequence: CASSPGELAKNIQYF. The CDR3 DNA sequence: TGTGCCAGCAGCCCAGGCGAACTAGCCAAAAACATTCAGTACTTC.

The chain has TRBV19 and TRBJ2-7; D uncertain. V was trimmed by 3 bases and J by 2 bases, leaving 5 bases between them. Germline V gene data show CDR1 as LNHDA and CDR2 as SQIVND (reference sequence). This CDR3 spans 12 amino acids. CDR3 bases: TGTGCCAGTAGTATGGTTCCCTACGAGCAGTACTTC. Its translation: CASSMVPYEQYF.

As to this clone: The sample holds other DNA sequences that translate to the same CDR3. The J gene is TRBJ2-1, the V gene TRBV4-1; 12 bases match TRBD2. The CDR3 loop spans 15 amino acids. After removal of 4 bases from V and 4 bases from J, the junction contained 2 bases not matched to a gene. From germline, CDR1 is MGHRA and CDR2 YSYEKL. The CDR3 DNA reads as TGCGCCAGCAGCCCAGGACTAGCGGGATACAATGAGCAGTTCTTC. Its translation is CASSPGLAGYNEQFF.

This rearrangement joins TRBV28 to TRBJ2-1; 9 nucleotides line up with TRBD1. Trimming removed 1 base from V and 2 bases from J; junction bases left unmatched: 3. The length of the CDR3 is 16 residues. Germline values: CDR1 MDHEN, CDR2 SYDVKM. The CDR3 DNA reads TGTGCCAGCAGTTTATTGCGGGACAGGGCCTACAATGAGCAGTTCTTC. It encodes CASSLLRDRAYNEQFF.

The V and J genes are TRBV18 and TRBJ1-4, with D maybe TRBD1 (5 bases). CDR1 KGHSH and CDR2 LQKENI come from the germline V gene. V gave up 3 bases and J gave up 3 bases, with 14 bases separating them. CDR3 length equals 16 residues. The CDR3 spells CASSPTAGTANEKLFF. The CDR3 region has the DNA TGTGCCAGCTCACCCACCGCAGGGACGGCTAATGAAAAACTGTTTTTT.

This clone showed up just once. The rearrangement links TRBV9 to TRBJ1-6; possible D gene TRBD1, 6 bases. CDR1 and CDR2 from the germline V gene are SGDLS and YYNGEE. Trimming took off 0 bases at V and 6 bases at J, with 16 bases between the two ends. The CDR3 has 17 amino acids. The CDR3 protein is CASSVEPGGQINSPLHF. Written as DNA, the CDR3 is TGTGCCAGCAGCGTAGAACCGGGGGGGCAAATTAATTCACCCCTCCACTTT.

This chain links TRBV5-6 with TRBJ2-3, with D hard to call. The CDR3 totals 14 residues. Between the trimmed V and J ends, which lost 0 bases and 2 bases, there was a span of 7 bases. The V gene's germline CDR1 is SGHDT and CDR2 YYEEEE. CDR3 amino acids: CASSLGVFTDTQYF. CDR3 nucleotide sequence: TGTGCCAGCAGCTTGGGGGTTTTCACAGATACGCAGTATTTT.

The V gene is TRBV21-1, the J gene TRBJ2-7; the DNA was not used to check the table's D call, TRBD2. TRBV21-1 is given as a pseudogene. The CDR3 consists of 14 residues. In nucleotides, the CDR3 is TGTGCCAGCAGCCGTTGGGACTACTCCTACGAGCAGTACTTC. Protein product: CASSRWDYSYEQYF.

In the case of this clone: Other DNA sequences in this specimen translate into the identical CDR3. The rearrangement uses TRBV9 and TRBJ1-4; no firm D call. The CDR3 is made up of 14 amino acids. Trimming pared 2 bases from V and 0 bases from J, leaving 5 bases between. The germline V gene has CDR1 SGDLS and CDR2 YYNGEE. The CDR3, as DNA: TGTGCCAGCAGCGTGGGTGCAACTAATGAAAAACTGTTTTTT. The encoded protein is CASSVGATNEKLFF.

As DNA, the CDR3 is TGCGCCAGCAGCCGCAGCACAGATACGCAGTATTTT. It specifies CASSRSTDTQYF. The rearrangement uses TRBV4-3 and TRBJ2-3, with D unclear. Trimming shortened V by 4 bases and J by 0 bases, and 2 bases separated the two germline ends. The CDR3 covers 12 residues. Germline lookup yields CDR1 LGHNA and CDR2 YSLEER.

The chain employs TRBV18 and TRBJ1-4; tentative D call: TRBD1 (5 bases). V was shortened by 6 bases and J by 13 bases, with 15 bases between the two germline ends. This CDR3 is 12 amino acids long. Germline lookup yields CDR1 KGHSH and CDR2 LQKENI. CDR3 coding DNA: TGTGCCAGCTCCGACGGGGGATCGGGACTGTTTTTT. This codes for CASSDGGSGLFF.

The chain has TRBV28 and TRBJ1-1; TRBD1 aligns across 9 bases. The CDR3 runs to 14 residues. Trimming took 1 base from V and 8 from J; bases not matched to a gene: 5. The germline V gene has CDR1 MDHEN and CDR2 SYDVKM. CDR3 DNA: TGTGCCAGCAGTTTATCGGGACAGGGTGACGAAGCTTTCTTT. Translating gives CASSLSGQGDEAFF.

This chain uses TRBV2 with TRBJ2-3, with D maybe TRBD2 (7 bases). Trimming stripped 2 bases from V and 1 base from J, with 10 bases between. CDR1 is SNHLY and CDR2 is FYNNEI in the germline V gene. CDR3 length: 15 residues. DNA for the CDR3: TGTGCCAGCAGTGAAACCGGGGGGCGCACAGATACGCAGTATTTT. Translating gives CASSETGGRTDTQYF.

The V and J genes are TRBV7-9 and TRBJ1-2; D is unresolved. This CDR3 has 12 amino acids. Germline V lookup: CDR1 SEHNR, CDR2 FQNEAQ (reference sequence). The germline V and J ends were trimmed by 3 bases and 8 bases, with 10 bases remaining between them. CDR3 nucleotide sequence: TGTGCCAGCAGCTTCATTGAGGGCGGCTACACCTTC. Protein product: CASSFIEGGYTF. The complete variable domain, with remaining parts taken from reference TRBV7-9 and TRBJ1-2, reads DTGVSQNPRHKITKRGQNVTFRCDPISEHNRLYWYRQTLGQGPEFLTYFQNEAQLEKSRLLSDRFSAERPKGSFSTLEIQRTEQGDSAMYLCASSFIEGGYTFGSGTRLTVV.

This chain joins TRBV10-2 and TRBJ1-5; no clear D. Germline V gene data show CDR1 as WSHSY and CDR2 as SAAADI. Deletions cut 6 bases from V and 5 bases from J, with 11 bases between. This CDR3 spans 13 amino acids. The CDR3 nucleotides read TGCGCCAGCAGGTCGCAGGCGGATCAGCCCCAGCATTTT. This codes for CASRSQADQPQHF.

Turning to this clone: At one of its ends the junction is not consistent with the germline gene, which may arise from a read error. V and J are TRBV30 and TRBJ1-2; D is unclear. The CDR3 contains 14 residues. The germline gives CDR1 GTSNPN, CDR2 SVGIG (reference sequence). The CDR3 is CAWIASALSGSYTF. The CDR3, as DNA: TGTGCGTGGATTGCCAGTGCTCTTTCGGGATCCTACACCTTC.

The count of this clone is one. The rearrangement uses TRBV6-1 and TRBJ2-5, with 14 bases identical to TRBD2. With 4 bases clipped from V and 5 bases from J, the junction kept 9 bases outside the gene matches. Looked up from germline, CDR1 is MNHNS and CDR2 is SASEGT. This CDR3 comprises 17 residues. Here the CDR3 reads CASSGRLAGGPGETQYF. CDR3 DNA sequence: TGTGCCAGCAGTGGCCGACTAGCGGGAGGGCCGGGGGAGACCCAGTACTTC.

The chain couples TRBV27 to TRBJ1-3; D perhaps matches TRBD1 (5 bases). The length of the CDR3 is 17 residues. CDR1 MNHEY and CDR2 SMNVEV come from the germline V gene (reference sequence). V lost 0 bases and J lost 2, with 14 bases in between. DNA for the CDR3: TGTGCCAGCAGTTTATCCTCACAGACAGTTCCTGGAAACACCATATATTTT. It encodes CASSLSSQTVPGNTIYF.

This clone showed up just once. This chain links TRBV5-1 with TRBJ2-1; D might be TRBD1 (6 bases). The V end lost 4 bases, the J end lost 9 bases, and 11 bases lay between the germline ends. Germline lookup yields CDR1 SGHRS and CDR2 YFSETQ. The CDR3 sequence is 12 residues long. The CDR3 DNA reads TGCGCCAGCAGCAACAGGGTAGGTGAGCAGTTCTTC. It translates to CASSNRVGEQFF.

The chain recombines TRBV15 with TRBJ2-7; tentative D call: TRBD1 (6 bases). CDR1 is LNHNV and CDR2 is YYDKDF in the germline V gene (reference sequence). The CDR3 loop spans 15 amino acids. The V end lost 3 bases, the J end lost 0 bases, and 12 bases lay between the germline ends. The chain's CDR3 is CATSSRGKGSYEQYF. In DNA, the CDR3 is TGTGCCACCAGCAGCAGGGGAAAAGGCTCCTACGAGCAGTACTTC.

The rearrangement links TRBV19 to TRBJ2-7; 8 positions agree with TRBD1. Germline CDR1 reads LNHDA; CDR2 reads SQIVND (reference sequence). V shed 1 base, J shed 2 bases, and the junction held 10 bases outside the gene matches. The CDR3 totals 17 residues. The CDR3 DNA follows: TGTGCCAGTAGTATAGGACTCCGGGGGACAGGCCCCTACGAGCAGTACTTC. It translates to CASSIGLRGTGPYEQYF. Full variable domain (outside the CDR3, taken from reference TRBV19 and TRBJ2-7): DGGITQSPKYLFRKEGQNVTLSCEQNLNHDAMYWYRQDPGQGLRLIYYSQIVNDFQKGDIAEGYSVSREKKESFPLTVTSAQKNPTAFYLCASSIGLRGTGPYEQYFGPGTRLTVT.

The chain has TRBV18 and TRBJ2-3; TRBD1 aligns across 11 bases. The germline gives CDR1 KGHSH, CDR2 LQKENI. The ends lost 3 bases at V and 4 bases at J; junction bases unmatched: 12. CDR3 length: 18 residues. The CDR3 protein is CASSPPDRGRRGPDTQYF. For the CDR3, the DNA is TGTGCCAGCTCACCTCCGGACAGGGGGCGCAGGGGGCCAGATACGCAGTATTTT.

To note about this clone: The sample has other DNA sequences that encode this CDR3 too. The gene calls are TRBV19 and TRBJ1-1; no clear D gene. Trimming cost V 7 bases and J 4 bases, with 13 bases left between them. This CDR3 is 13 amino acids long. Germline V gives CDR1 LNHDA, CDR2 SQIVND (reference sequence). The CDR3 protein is CASTPREGTEAFF. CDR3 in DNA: TGTGCCAGTACCCCGAGGGAGGGCACTGAAGCTTTCTTT.

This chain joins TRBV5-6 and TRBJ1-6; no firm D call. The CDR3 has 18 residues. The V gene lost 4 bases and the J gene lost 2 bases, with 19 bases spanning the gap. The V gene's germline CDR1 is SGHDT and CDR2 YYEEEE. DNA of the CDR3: TGTGCCAGCAGCGTCGGACCGGGAGGATACGCCTATAATTCACCCCTCCACTTT. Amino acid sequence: CASSVGPGGYAYNSPLHF.

CDR3 bases: TGTGCCAGCAGCTCCGGCGGAGGGGAGAGATCGTGGGGCTACACCTTC. Translating it yields CASSSGGGERSWGYTF. J is TRBJ1-2 and V is TRBV7-2, with a tentative D call TRBD1 (5 bases). V lost 4 bases, J lost 8 bases, and 23 bases lay in between. CDR3 length: 16 amino acids. Looked up from germline, CDR1 is SGHTA and CDR2 is FQGNSA.

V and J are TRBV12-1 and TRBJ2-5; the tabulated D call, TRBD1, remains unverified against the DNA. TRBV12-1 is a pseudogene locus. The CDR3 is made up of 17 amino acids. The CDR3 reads CASSGNPGHHFRETQYF. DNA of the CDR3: TGTGCCAGCAGCGGGAACCCGGGACACCACTTCCGAGAGACCCAGTACTTC.

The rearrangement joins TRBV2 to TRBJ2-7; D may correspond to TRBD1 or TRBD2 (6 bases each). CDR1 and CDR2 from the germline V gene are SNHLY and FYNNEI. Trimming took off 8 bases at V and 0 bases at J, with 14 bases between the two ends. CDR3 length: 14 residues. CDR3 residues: CASGSRGVSYEQYF. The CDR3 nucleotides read TGTGCCAGCGGTTCTAGGGGGGTCTCCTACGAGCAGTACTTC.

In nucleotides, the CDR3 is TGTGCCTGGACGAACATAATTGGGGTTCGGGGCTACACCTTC. Its protein is CAWTNIIGVRGYTF. This chain joins TRBV30 and TRBJ1-2; D is unresolved. CDR1 GTSNPN and CDR2 SVGIG come from the germline V gene (reference sequence). Trimming took off 4 bases at V and 8 bases at J, with 20 bases between the two ends. The CDR3 has 14 residues.

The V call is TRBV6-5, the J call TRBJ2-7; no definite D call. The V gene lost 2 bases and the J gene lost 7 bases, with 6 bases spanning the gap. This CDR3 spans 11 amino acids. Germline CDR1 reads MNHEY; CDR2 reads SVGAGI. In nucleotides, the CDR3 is TGTGCCAGCAGTTACATCCAGGAGCAGTACTTC. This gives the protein CASSYIQEQYF.